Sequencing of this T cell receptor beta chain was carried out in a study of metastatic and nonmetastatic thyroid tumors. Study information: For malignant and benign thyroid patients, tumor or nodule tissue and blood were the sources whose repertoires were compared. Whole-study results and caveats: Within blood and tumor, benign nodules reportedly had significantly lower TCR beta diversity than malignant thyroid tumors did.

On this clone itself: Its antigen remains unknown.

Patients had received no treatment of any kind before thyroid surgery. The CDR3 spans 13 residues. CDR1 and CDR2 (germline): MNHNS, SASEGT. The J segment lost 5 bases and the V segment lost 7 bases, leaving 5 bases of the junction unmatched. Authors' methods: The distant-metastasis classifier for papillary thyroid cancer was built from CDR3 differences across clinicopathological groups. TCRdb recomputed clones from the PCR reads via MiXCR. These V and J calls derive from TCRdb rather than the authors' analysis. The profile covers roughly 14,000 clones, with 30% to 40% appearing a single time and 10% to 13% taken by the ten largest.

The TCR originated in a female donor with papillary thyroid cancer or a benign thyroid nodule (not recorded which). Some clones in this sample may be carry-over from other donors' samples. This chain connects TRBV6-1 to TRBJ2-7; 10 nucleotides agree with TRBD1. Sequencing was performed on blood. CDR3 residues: CASTWDRGDEQYF. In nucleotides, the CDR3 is TGTGCCAGCACCTGGGACAGGGGCGACGAGCAGTACTTC.